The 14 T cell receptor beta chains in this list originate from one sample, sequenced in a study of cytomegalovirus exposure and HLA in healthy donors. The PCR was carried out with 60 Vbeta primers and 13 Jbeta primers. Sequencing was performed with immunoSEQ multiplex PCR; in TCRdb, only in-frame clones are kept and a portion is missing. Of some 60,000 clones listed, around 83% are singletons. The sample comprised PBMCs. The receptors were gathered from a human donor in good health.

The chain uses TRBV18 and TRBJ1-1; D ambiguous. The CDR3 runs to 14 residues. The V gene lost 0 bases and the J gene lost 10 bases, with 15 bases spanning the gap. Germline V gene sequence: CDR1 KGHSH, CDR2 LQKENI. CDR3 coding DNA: TGTGCCAGCTCACCACCGTCTCGCGAAAGCCTAGCTTTCTTT. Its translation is CASSPPSRESLAFF.

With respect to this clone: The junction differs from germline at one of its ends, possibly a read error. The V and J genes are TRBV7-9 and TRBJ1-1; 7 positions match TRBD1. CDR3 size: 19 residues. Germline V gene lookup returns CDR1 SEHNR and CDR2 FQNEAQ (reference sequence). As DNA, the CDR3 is TGTTCCAGCGGTCTCCCGGGGGGGACAGCTGCCACCATGAACACTGAAGCTTTCTTT. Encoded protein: CSSGLPGGTAATMNTEAFF.

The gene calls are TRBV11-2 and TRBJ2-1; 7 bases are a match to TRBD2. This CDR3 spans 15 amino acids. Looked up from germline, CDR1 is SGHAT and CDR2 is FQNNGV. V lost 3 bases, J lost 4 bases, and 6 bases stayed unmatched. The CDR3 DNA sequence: TGTGCCAGCAGCTTCGGTTGGGGGGGGTACAATGAGCAGTTCTTC. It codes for CASSFGWGGYNEQFF.

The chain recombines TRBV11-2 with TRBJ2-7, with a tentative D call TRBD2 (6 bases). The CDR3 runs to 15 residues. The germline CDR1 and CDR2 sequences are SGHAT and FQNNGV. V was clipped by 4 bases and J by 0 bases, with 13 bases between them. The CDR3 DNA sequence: TGTGCCAGCAGCTCCTCGGGACTCCACTCCTACGAGCAGTACTTC. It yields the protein CASSSSGLHSYEQYF.

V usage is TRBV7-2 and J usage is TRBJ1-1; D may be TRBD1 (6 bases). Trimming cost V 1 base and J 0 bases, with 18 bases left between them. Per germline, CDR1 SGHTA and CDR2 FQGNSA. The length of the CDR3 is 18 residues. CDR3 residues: CASSLGYRAQYVNTEAFF. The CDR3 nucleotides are TGTGCCAGCAGCTTAGGGTACAGGGCGCAATATGTGAACACTGAAGCTTTCTTT.

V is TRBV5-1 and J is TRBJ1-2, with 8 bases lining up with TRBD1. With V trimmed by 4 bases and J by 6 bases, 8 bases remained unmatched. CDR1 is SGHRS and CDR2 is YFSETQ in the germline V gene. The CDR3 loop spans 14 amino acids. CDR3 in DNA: TGCGCCAGCAGCCCGGACAGGGCAGAAAATGGCTACACCTTC. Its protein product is CASSPDRAENGYTF.

The CDR3 region is CAWTTGDYEQYF. In DNA, the CDR3 is TGTGCCTGGACTACAGGGGACTACGAGCAGTACTTC. The rearrangement uses TRBV30 and TRBJ2-7, with 7 positions matching TRBD1. The CDR3 is made up of 12 amino acids. Looked up from germline, CDR1 is GTSNPN and CDR2 is SVGIG (reference sequence). Unmatched junction bases numbered 3, after V lost 4 bases and J lost 3 bases. Drawing the rest from reference TRBV30 and TRBJ2-7, the complete variable domain is SQTIHQWPATLVQPVGSPLSLECTVEGTSNPNLYWYRQAAGRGLQLLFYSVGIGQISSEVPQNLSASRPQDRQFILSSKKLLLSDSGFYLCAWTTGDYEQYFGPGTRLTVT.

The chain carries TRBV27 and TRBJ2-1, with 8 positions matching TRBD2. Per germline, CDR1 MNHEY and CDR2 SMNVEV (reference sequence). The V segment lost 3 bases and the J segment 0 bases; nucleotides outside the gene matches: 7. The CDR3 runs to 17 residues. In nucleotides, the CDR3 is TGTGCCAGCAGTTTTTTAGCGGGATCCAGCTCCTACAATGAGCAGTTCTTC. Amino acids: CASSFLAGSSSYNEQFF.

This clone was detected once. The CDR3 here is CASSLQQAGANVLTF. CDR3 DNA: TGTGCCAGCAGCTTACAGCAGGCTGGGGCCAACGTCCTGACTTTC. V usage is TRBV11-2 and J usage is TRBJ2-6; D not certain. Germline CDR1 is SGHAT and CDR2 is FQNNGV. This CDR3 has 15 residues. Trimming stripped 2 bases from V and 2 bases from J, with 7 bases between.

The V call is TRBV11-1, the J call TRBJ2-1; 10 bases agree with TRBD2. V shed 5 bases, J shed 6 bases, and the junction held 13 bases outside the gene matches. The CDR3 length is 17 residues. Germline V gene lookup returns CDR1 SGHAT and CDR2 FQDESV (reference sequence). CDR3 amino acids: CASSPNHQREGSNEQFF. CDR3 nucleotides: TGTGCCAGCAGCCCCAACCACCAGCGGGAGGGAAGCAATGAGCAGTTCTTC. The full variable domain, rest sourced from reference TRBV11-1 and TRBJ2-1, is EAEVAQSPRYKITEKSQAVAFWCDPISGHATLYWYRQILGQGPELLVQFQDESVVDDSQLPKDRFSAERLKGVDSTLKIQPAELGDSAMYLCASSPNHQREGSNEQFFGPGTRLTVL.

The CDR3 here is CASSPPGFSTGELFF. The CDR3 DNA sequence: TGTGCCAGCTCACCGCCCGGGTTCAGCACCGGGGAGCTGTTTTTT. This chain connects TRBV18 to TRBJ2-2; D unresolved. Trimming took off 3 bases at V and 4 bases at J, with 12 bases between the two ends. This CDR3 contains 15 residues. Germline CDR1 KGHSH, CDR2 LQKENI.

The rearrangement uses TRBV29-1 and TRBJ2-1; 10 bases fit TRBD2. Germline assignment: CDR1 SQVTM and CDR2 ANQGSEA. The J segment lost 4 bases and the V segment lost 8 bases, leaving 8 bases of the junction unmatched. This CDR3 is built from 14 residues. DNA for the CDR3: TGCAGCTCGGGGGGACTAGCGCCATACAATGAGCAGTTCTTC. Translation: CSSGGLAPYNEQFF.

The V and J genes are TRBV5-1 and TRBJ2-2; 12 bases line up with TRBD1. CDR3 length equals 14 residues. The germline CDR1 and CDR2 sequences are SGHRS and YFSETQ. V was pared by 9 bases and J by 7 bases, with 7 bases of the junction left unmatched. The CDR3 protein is CAIRDRGLIGELFF. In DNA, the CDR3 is TGCGCCATCCGGGACAGGGGGCTGATCGGGGAGCTGTTTTTT.

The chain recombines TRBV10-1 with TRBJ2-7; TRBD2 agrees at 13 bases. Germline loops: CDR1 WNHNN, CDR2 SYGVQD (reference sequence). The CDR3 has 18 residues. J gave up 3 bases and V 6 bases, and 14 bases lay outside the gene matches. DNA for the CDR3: TGCGCCAGCAGCAGGGAAAACAGGACTAGCGGGGGACTCTACGAGCAGTACTTC. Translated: CASSRENRTSGGLYEQYF.